The 4 T cell receptor beta chains below all came from one sample that was sequenced in a study of a mutant IDH1 vaccine in newly diagnosed glioma. Produced via immunoSEQ multiplex PCR; TCRdb's table is partial and in-frame only. The table records roughly 34,000 clones, 80% to 95% of them present only once. These receptors' antigens are unknown. Sample time point: week 47, end of study. Each vaccine dose was 300 ug of mutant IDH1 20-mer peptide, with topical imiquimod. The sequences come from PBMCs, collected from a glioma patient whose treatment included an IDH1 peptide vaccine. The source is a woman in her 40s with glioma.

CDR3 bases: TGCGCCAGCAGCAGGGACAGGGAACAGCCCCAGCATTTT. Its translation is CASSRDREQPQHF. The V gene is TRBV5-1, the J gene TRBJ1-5, with 9 bases aligning to TRBD1. The germline CDR1 and CDR2 sequences are SGHRS and YFSETQ. Trimming at V came to 4 bases and at J to 7 bases, leaving 3 bases not matched to a gene. This CDR3 has 13 amino acids.

This chain uses TRBV5-1 with TRBJ2-7; unclear D gene. Between the trimmed V and J ends, which lost 0 bases and 3 bases, there was a span of 16 bases. Looked up from germline, CDR1 is SGHRS and CDR2 is YFSETQ. The CDR3 has 16 amino acids. CDR3 sequence reads: CASSLADATFLYEQYF. DNA for the CDR3: TGCGCCAGCAGCTTGGCTGACGCTACCTTCCTCTACGAGCAGTACTTC.

This chain uses TRBV6-1 with TRBJ1-1; the match to TRBD1 covers 11 bases. The CDR3 is 15 residues long. V gave up 6 bases and J gave up 2 bases; unmatched junction bases: 5. The V gene's germline CDR1 is MNHNS and CDR2 SASEGT. The CDR3 sequence: CASRDRGRINTEAFF. The DNA for the CDR3 is TGTGCCAGCAGGGACAGGGGGCGAATAAACACTGAAGCTTTCTTT.

This chain uses TRBV6-5 with TRBJ2-7; 7 bases agree with TRBD1. The junction had 7 bases not matched to a gene; V was cut back by 4 bases and J by 4 bases. The germline CDR1 and CDR2 sequences are MNHEY and SVGAGI. This CDR3 spans 14 amino acids. CDR3 DNA: TGTGCCAGCAGTTCCGGGACAGCCTCATACGAGCAGTACTTC. Residues: CASSSGTASYEQYF.